This TCR beta chain was captured by sequencing in a study of T-cell reconstitution after alpha-beta-depleted transplantation in children. This CDR3 is 15 amino acids long. Germline assignment: CDR1 SGHTA and CDR2 FQGNSA. Trimming took 5 bases from V and 4 from J; bases not matched to a gene: 8. Unique molecular identifiers featured in how the TCRbeta library was prepared. TCRdb ran MiXCR on the PCR reads and lists one entry per CDR3 protein. The table includes hundreds of thousands of distinct CDR3 sequences, about an eighth detected once. The specimen comprised PBMCs from the stem cell graft donor, sampled from the stem cell graft. The rearrangement uses TRBV7-2 and TRBJ1-2, with 9 nucleotides matching TRBD1. The source of this sequence is a human donor who donated a stem cell graft to a child with combined immunodeficiency. The CDR3 bases are TGTGCCAGCAGCCCACACAGGGGGCAAGGCTATGGCTACACCTTC. This sequence encodes CASSPHRGQGYGYTF.